This T cell receptor (beta chain) came from a study of blood T cell repertoires in COVID-19. Study background: Sample material is recorded as cDNA or gDNA derived from T cells, B-cell-depleted T cells, or PBMCs.

This clone was recorded only once. The authors' processing: Researchers report that nucleated cell counts were estimated from reference gene primer amplification. TCRdb's table, derived via immunoSEQ multiplex PCR, lists solely in-frame clones and lacks some. Clone size and V and J calls were adopted from that table, with D and trimming inferred from the DNA. The sample includes about 200,000 clones, about four fifths seen only once; the top ten take 7.8%. CDR1 is MNHEY and CDR2 is SVGAGI in the germline V gene. The J segment lost 1 base and the V segment lost 8 bases, leaving 8 bases of the junction unmatched. This CDR3 comprises 15 residues.

The clonotype originates from a woman aged 80 or over with COVID-19, enrolled during active disease. The V gene is TRBV6-5, the J gene TRBJ2-7, with 10 positions matching TRBD1. Sequencing was performed on peripheral blood. The CDR3 DNA reads TGTGCCAGCCAGGGGGGACAGGGGATTTCCTACGAGCAGTACTTC. Amino acid sequence: CASQGGQGISYEQYF.